This T cell receptor (beta chain) derives from a study of blood T cell repertoires in COVID-19. Overall study: Collection of acute and convalescent COVID-19 samples took place in the United States, Italy and Spain. PBMCs, B-cell-depleted T cells, or T cells were the source of the cDNA or gDNA that made up the material.

J lost 6 bases, V lost 3 bases, and 3 bases had no gene match. CDR1 is MGHRA, CDR2 YSYEKL, per germline. The CDR3 is 15 amino acids. Per the study methods: Amplification from reference gene primers served as the basis for estimated nucleated cell counts. Clones were sequenced by immunoSEQ multiplex PCR, and TCRdb holds only the in-frame ones, with some missing. V and J calls plus clone size are reproduced from that table; the DNA served to infer D and trimming. The profile shows around 100,000 clones, around nine tenths of them singletons. This clone was counted once. The sample comprised peripheral blood. The receptor was derived from a human donor in a cohort sampled during active COVID-19. The chain is built from TRBV4-1 and TRBJ1-5, with 12 bases lining up with TRBD1. DNA for the CDR3: TGCGCCAGCAGCCACGGGACAGGGGGCTTTCAGCCCCAGCATTTT. Its translation: CASSHGTGGFQPQHF.